This T cell receptor beta chain came from a study of identical twins. Germline V gene data show CDR1 as DFQATT and CDR2 as SNEGSKA (reference sequence). Trimming took off 1 base at V and 5 bases at J, with 15 bases between the two ends. The CDR3 loop spans 14 amino acids. TCRdb reanalysed the 5' RACE reads using MiXCR and keeps one entry per CDR3 protein. The sample consists of hundreds of thousands of distinct CDR3 sequences, about 8.9% of them appearing once. The sample also formed part of further work on yellow fever vaccine responses in identical twins.

The clonotype was recovered from a woman under 30 in good health. This sequence joins TRBV20-1 and TRBJ2-7, with D maybe TRBD1 (5 bases). Material for sequencing was memory (CD45RO+) T cells sorted from blood. The CDR3 DNA reads TGCAGTGCTAGAGCCCCCAGGACATTCGACGAGCAGTACTTC. Residues: CSARAPRTFDEQYF.